This TCR beta chain was retrieved from a study of blood T cell dynamics during melanoma immunotherapy. In the study overall: First-line therapy was either pembrolizumab or nivolumab with ipilimumab for metastatic melanoma.

This clone has more than one count but fewer than ten. Germline V gene lookup returns CDR1 MNHNS and CDR2 SASEGT. Trimming removed 8 bases at V and 5 bases at J, with 12 bases between. The CDR3 contains 12 residues. The time point: week 3, after first cycle of checkpoint inhibitor. At 12 weeks after first infusion, RECIST 1.1 defined response for most patients. DNA loading was fixed at roughly 0.35 ug for all bulk PBMC samples. This table comes from immunoSEQ multiplex PCR, and its TCRdb copy is limited to in-frame clones, with some not included. Of thousands of clones listed, 70% to 90% are singletons.

This TCR was sampled from a human donor with melanoma. The chain is built from TRBV6-1 and TRBJ2-5; tentative D call: TRBD1 (6 bases). The specimen comprised blood, sampled from a patient treated with checkpoint blockade. CDR3 region: CASGGHWETQYF. The CDR3 coding sequence is TGTGCCAGCGGGGGACATTGGGAGACCCAGTACTTC.